The 32 T cell receptor beta chains below all came from one sample that was sequenced in a study of CD8 T cells in Susac syndrome. Reverse transcription used about 0.45 to 1 ug RNA and random hexamers. TCRdb reprocessed the immunoSEQ multiplex PCR reads via MiXCR and lists one record per CDR3 protein. This table holds hundreds of thousands of distinct CDR3 sequences, roughly 84% found once. Sequencing used CD8+ T cells from PBMCs. All receptors come from a human donor with multiple sclerosis.

The chain couples TRBV15 to TRBJ2-1; D possibly corresponds to TRBD1 (5 bases). Germline lookup yields CDR1 LNHNV and CDR2 YYDKDF (reference sequence). The CDR3 consists of 15 residues. Trimming removed 5 bases from V and 2 bases from J, with 13 bases in between. CDR3 amino acids: CATSRRVDTYNEQFF. The CDR3, as DNA: TGTGCCACCAGCCGCAGGGTCGATACCTACAATGAGCAGTTCTTC.

The gene calls are TRBV9 and TRBJ2-1, with TRBD2 matching over 9 bases. V gave up 0 bases and J gave up 10 bases; unmatched junction bases: 8. CDR3 length: 15 residues. Germline loops: CDR1 SGDLS, CDR2 YYNGEE. The CDR3 DNA sequence: TGTGCCAGCAGCGTAGAATTAGCGGGAGTCGGGGAGCAGTTCTTC. Translated: CASSVELAGVGEQFF.

The rearrangement links TRBV7-3 to TRBJ2-7, with unresolved D. The CDR3 runs 14 residues. Trimming removed 5 bases from V and 2 bases from J, with 13 bases in between. In germline, CDR1 is SGHTA, CDR2 FQGTGA. CDR3 amino acids: CASSHGPGTYEQYF. The CDR3 region has the DNA TGTGCCAGCAGCCACGGGCCCGGAACCTACGAGCAGTACTTC. The full variable domain, with the rest looked up from reference TRBV7-3 and TRBJ2-7, is GAGVSQTPSNKVTEKGKYVELRCDPISGHTALYWYRQSLGQGPEFLIYFQGTGAADDSGLPNDRFFAVRPEGSVSTLKIQRTERGDSAVYLCASSHGPGTYEQYFGPGTRLTVT.

This sequence joins TRBV4-1 and TRBJ2-3, with a weak D call TRBD2 (6 bases). In germline, CDR1 is MGHRA, CDR2 YSYEKL. Trimming pared 0 bases from V and 8 bases from J, leaving 18 bases between. The CDR3 runs to 16 residues. CDR3 amino acids: CASSQEGAGTTATQYF. CDR3 sequence (DNA): TGCGCCAGCAGCCAAGAAGGTGCGGGGACGACGGCTACGCAGTATTTT.

The chain couples TRBV4-1 to TRBJ1-1, with TRBD1 as a possible D gene (5 bases). The CDR3 covers 15 residues. Per germline, CDR1 MGHRA and CDR2 YSYEKL. The V end was cut by 4 bases, the J end by 1 base, with 13 bases between. CDR3 protein: CASSRDLGANTEAFF. For the CDR3, the DNA is TGCGCCAGCAGCCGAGACCTTGGGGCGAACACTGAAGCTTTCTTT.

Only a few counts were recorded for this clonotype. The chain couples TRBV27 to TRBJ2-7; maybe TRBD2 (5 bases). Trimming left V 8 bases short and J 0 bases short, with 11 bases between. This CDR3 spans 13 amino acids. Germline loops: CDR1 MNHEY, CDR2 SMNVEV (reference sequence). This CDR3 is CASARGSSYEQYF. The CDR3 DNA sequence: TGTGCCAGCGCCCGAGGGAGCTCCTACGAGCAGTACTTC.

The gene calls are TRBV28 and TRBJ2-1, with TRBD2 as a possible D gene (6 bases). CDR3 size: 15 residues. Germline-derived CDR1 and CDR2 are MDHEN and SYDVKM. V was pared by 2 bases and J by 8 bases, with 16 bases between. CDR3 amino acids: CASSLRRGNPDEQFF. In nucleotides, the CDR3 is TGTGCCAGCAGTTTAAGGCGCGGGAACCCCGATGAGCAGTTCTTC.

The chain is built from TRBV20-1 and TRBJ2-7; 9 bases map to TRBD2. The CDR3 totals 15 residues. CDR1 is DFQATT, CDR2 SNEGSKA, per germline (reference sequence). V lost 4 bases to trimming and J lost 3 bases; unmatched junction nucleotides: 10. This CDR3 is CSAILRTSEYYEQYF. The CDR3 DNA follows: TGCAGTGCTATCCTCCGGACTAGCGAATACTACGAGCAGTACTTC.

For the CDR3, the DNA is TGTGCCAGCAGTTTTTCGCCGAGTGGGGCCAACGTCCTGACTTTC. This sequence encodes CASSFSPSGANVLTF. The chain couples TRBV27 to TRBJ2-6, with no clear D. V was trimmed by 3 bases and J by 3 bases, leaving 9 bases between them. There are 15 residues in the CDR3. Germline CDR1 reads MNHEY; CDR2 reads SMNVEV (reference sequence).

The chain carries TRBV5-1 and TRBJ2-5; 7 bases are a match to TRBD2. This CDR3 has 14 amino acids. Germline V lookup: CDR1 SGHRS, CDR2 YFSETQ. J gave up 4 bases and V 0 bases, and 3 bases lay outside the gene matches. The CDR3 is CASSLERDPETQYF. The CDR3 bases are TGCGCCAGCAGCTTGGAGCGGGATCCAGAGACCCAGTACTTC.

The V gene is TRBV4-1, the J gene TRBJ2-7; 7 positions agree with TRBD1. The CDR3 covers 16 residues. Trimming cost V 5 bases and J 0 bases; bases outside gene matches: 10. Germline V gene data show CDR1 as MGHRA and CDR2 as YSYEKL. The CDR3 protein is CASSFATGDVSYEQYF. The CDR3 DNA is TGCGCCAGCAGCTTTGCAACAGGGGACGTCTCCTACGAGCAGTACTTC.

This clonotype was recorded a few times. J is TRBJ2-7 and V is TRBV7-9, with 7 positions matching TRBD1. The J segment lost 4 bases and the V segment lost 5 bases, leaving 5 bases of the junction unmatched. CDR3 length: 13 amino acids. CDR1 is SEHNR and CDR2 is FQNEAQ in the germline V gene (reference sequence). CDR3 DNA: TGTGCCAGCAGCCGCCGGGACAGATACGAGCAGTACTTC. The encoded protein is CASSRRDRYEQYF.

CDR3 DNA sequence: TGTGCCAGCAGCGTAGGGGACAGGCCTAACTATGGCTACACCTTC. Protein sequence: CASSVGDRPNYGYTF. This chain connects TRBV9 to TRBJ1-2, with 8 nucleotides matching TRBD1. Germline assignment: CDR1 SGDLS and CDR2 YYNGEE. CDR3 size: 15 residues. The J segment lost 0 bases and the V segment lost 0 bases, leaving 1 base of the junction unmatched.

CDR3 residues: CATSDLGSSGRNTDTQYF. The CDR3 region has the DNA TGTGCCACCAGTGATTTAGGGTCTAGTGGGAGAAATACAGATACGCAGTATTTT. The J gene is TRBJ2-3, the V gene TRBV24-1; a possible D gene is TRBD2 (5 bases). Trimming took off 1 base at V and 3 bases at J, with 19 bases between the two ends. CDR1 and CDR2 (germline): KGHDR, SFDVKD. The CDR3 spans 18 residues.

The J gene is TRBJ2-1, the V gene TRBV28; D possibly corresponds to TRBD1 (6 bases). CDR1 is MDHEN, CDR2 SYDVKM, per germline. Trimming pared 3 bases from V and 2 bases from J, leaving 17 bases between. CDR3 length: 17 residues. The CDR3 loop reads CASSFQEGDRTYNEQFF. CDR3 DNA: TGTGCCAGCAGTTTTCAAGAGGGCGACAGGACCTACAATGAGCAGTTCTTC.

The rearrangement joins TRBV7-9 to TRBJ2-6; D not certain. V lost 5 bases to trimming and J lost 0 bases, with 11 bases between them. Germline V lookup: CDR1 SEHNR, CDR2 FQNEAQ (reference sequence). This CDR3 has 16 residues. In DNA form, the CDR3 reads TGTGCCAGCAGCGGGTTAAAGGCCTCTGGGGCCAACGTCCTGACTTTC. Translating it yields CASSGLKASGANVLTF.

Only a few counts were recorded for this clonotype. The rearrangement joins TRBV6-5 to TRBJ2-7, with D maybe TRBD2 (5 bases). CDR3 length: 14 residues. Per the germline V gene, CDR1 is MNHEY and CDR2 is SVGAGI. Trimming stripped 2 bases from V and 6 bases from J, with 14 bases between. The CDR3 loop reads CASSYASSSGEQYF. As DNA, the CDR3 is TGTGCCAGCAGTTACGCTAGCTCTTCCGGCGAGCAGTACTTC.

The chain couples TRBV27 to TRBJ1-2, with unresolved D. This CDR3 spans 13 amino acids. In germline, CDR1 is MNHEY, CDR2 SMNVEV (reference sequence). Trimming removed 3 bases from V and 7 bases from J, with 12 bases in between. The CDR3 nucleotides are TGTGCCAGCAGTTTCTCCACTGCTTTTGGCTACACCTTC. Its translation: CASSFSTAFGYTF.

The V call is TRBV10-1, the J call TRBJ2-3, with D perhaps matching TRBD2 (5 bases). CDR3 size: 12 residues. Germline assignment: CDR1 WNHNN and CDR2 SYGVQD (reference sequence). Trimming pared 0 bases from V and 8 bases from J, leaving 6 bases between. CDR3 protein: CASSESAGTQYF. Here the CDR3 DNA reads TGCGCCAGCAGTGAGTCGGCGGGTACGCAGTATTTT.

This clonotype occurred a few times. The rearrangement links TRBV3-1 to TRBJ2-1, with D uncertain. Germline CDR1 reads LGHDT; CDR2 reads YNNKEL (reference sequence). V dropped 0 bases and J dropped 7 bases, with 13 bases sitting between them. The CDR3 contains 15 residues. This chain's CDR3 is CASSQDLARQNEQFF. Here the CDR3 DNA reads TGTGCCAGCAGCCAAGATCTCGCTAGGCAGAATGAGCAGTTCTTC.

In regard to this clonotype: Relative to the germline gene, one junction end is altered; a read error may explain this. The genes are TRBV13 and TRBJ2-5; D gene ambiguous. This CDR3 region has 14 residues. Germline loops: CDR1 PRHDT, CDR2 FYEKMQ (reference sequence). In DNA, the CDR3 is TGTGCCAGCACCTTACCAGGCCTTCAAGAGACCCAGTACTTC. Protein sequence: CASTLPGLQETQYF. The variable domain in full, completed from reference TRBV13 and TRBJ2-5, reads AAGVIQSPRHLIKEKRETATLKCYPIPRHDTVYWYQQGPGQDPQFLISFYEKMQSDKGSIPDRFSAQQFSDYHSELNMSSLELGDSALYFCASTLPGLQETQYFGPGTRLLVL.

J is TRBJ1-1 and V is TRBV28; D might be TRBD1 (6 bases). The CDR3 has 20 residues. Germline V gene sequence: CDR1 MDHEN, CDR2 SYDVKM. V lost 2 bases and J lost 0, with 25 bases in between. CDR3 nucleotides: TGTGCCAGCAGTTTAATCCCTCGACAGGTCTCGAGTTTCATGAACACTGAAGCTTTCTTT. It yields the protein CASSLIPRQVSSFMNTEAFF.

This chain links TRBV30 with TRBJ1-5; a possible D gene is TRBD1 (6 bases). This CDR3 has 14 amino acids. V dropped 3 bases and J dropped 4 bases, with 13 bases sitting between them. CDR1 GTSNPN and CDR2 SVGIG come from the germline V gene (reference sequence). CDR3 sequence (DNA): TGTGCCTGGAGGGAACGACAGGCGAATCAGCCCCAGCATTTT. It codes for CAWRERQANQPQHF.

The CDR3 region is CASSPTGGGGYGYTF. The CDR3 coding sequence is TGTGCCAGCAGTCCTACAGGGGGGGGCGGCTATGGCTACACCTTC. The genes are TRBV28 and TRBJ1-2, with 8 positions matching TRBD1. This CDR3 has 15 residues. V lost 5 bases, J lost 4 bases, and 9 bases stayed unmatched. Per the germline V gene, CDR1 is MDHEN and CDR2 is SYDVKM.

This chain connects TRBV9 to TRBJ2-1; 15 positions match TRBD2. Unmatched junction bases numbered 18, after V lost 4 bases and J lost 1 base. The germline gives CDR1 SGDLS, CDR2 YYNGEE. This CDR3 spans 22 amino acids. The CDR3: CASSHSSGLAGGSTRSYNEQFF. CDR3 nucleotide sequence: TGTGCCAGCAGCCACTCCTCGGGACTAGCGGGAGGCTCTACCCGGTCCTACAATGAGCAGTTCTTC. The whole variable domain, filled in from reference TRBV9 and TRBJ2-1, reads DSGVTQTPKHLITATGQRVTLRCSPRSGDLSVYWYQQSLDQGLQFLIQYYNGEERAKGNILERFSAQQFPDLHSELNLSSLELGDSALYFCASSHSSGLAGGSTRSYNEQFFGPGTRLTVL.

Turning to this clonotype: Relative to the germline gene, one junction end is altered; a read error may explain this. The chain's CDR3 is CASSEGDSLEQFF. DNA of the CDR3: TGTGCCAGCAGCGAAGGAGACAGCTTGGAGCAGTTCTTC. The V call is TRBV2, the J call TRBJ2-1; maybe TRBD1 (5 bases). The CDR3 length is 13 residues. Germline CDR1 and CDR2: SNHLY and FYNNEI.

This clonotype was found a few times. V and J are TRBV11-2 and TRBJ2-7; 7 nucleotides line up with TRBD2. Germline assignment: CDR1 SGHAT and CDR2 FQNNGV. The CDR3 consists of 15 residues. With V trimmed by 1 base and J by 6 bases, 9 bases remained unmatched. DNA of the CDR3: TGTGCCAGCAGCTTAGGGGCGGGGAGGGCCTTCGAGCAGTACTTC. Amino acids: CASSLGAGRAFEQYF.

The V call is TRBV28, the J call TRBJ2-3, with D perhaps matching TRBD1 (6 bases). The CDR3 consists of 16 residues. Trimming removed 6 bases at V and 4 bases at J, with 20 bases between. The germline gives CDR1 MDHEN, CDR2 SYDVKM. This chain's CDR3 is CASSAATGFGSDTQYF. The CDR3 bases are TGTGCCAGCAGCGCCGCCACAGGGTTTGGTTCAGATACGCAGTATTTT.

V and J are TRBV3-1 and TRBJ2-1; 8 bases match TRBD2. The J segment lost 6 bases and the V segment lost 2 bases, leaving 12 bases of the junction unmatched. This CDR3 is 17 amino acids long. Germline V gives CDR1 LGHDT, CDR2 YNNKEL (reference sequence). The CDR3 region is CASSQFVDGRAPNEQFF. The CDR3 DNA follows: TGTGCCAGCAGCCAATTCGTAGACGGGAGGGCCCCCAATGAGCAGTTCTTC.

V gene TRBV5-1 combines with J gene TRBJ1-1; D is unclear. The V end was cut by 0 bases, the J end by 3 bases, with 9 bases between. Per germline, CDR1 SGHRS and CDR2 YFSETQ. This CDR3 region has 14 residues. The CDR3 DNA sequence: TGCGCCAGCAGCTTGGACAGCCGGGACACTGAAGCTTTCTTT. This encodes CASSLDSRDTEAFF.

This chain uses TRBV20-1 with TRBJ1-2; D remains ambiguous. CDR3 size: 13 residues. Germline CDR1 reads DFQATT; CDR2 reads SNEGSKA (reference sequence). V lost 1 base, J lost 5 bases, and 11 bases lay in between. The CDR3 bases are TGCAGTGCTAGAGCGTGGGCGGCGTATGGCTACACCTTC. As protein: CSARAWAAYGYTF.

This clonotype was seen a single time. The chain combines TRBV5-4 with TRBJ2-7; 9 nucleotides match TRBD1. The CDR3 totals 15 residues. Germline CDR1 reads SGHNT; CDR2 reads YYREEE (reference sequence). The junction had 7 bases not matched to a gene; V was cut back by 3 bases and J by 3 bases. CDR3 residues: CASSSGQGGIYEQYF. The DNA for the CDR3 is TGTGCCAGCAGCTCGGGACAGGGTGGGATCTACGAGCAGTACTTC. Looking up the rest from reference TRBV5-4 and TRBJ2-7 gives the full variable domain: ETGVTQSPTHLIKTRGQQVTLRCSSQSGHNTVSWYQQALGQGPQFIFQYYREEENGRGNFPPRFSGLQFPNYSSELNVNALELDDSALYLCASSSGQGGIYEQYFGPGTRLTVT.